This T cell receptor beta chain was sequenced during a study of blood T cell repertoires in COVID-19. Turning to the study itself: PBMCs, B-cell-depleted T cells, or T cells were the source of the cDNA or gDNA that made up the material.

After removal of 2 bases from V and 2 bases from J, the junction contained 6 bases not matched to a gene. There are 14 residues in the CDR3. Germline values: CDR1 SQVTM, CDR2 ANQGSEA. Sequencing used immunoSEQ multiplex PCR; TCRdb keeps in-frame clones, though not all of them. The data hold roughly 180,000 clones, with about 80% observed a single time. The sequencing input was PBMCs or T cells enriched from blood (not recorded which). This rearrangement joins TRBV29-1 to TRBJ2-7, with 7 bases lining up with TRBD2. The TCR was taken from a man aged 55 to 70 who had been exposed to COVID-19. The chain's CDR3 is CSVELAGATYEQYF. CDR3 nucleotide sequence: TGCAGCGTTGAACTTGCGGGAGCCACCTACGAGCAGTACTTC.